This T cell receptor (beta chain) was captured by sequencing in a study of read filtering for tumor transcriptome and immune sequencing. For the study at large: Patients were 17 to 20 male and 11 to 15 female, mean age 65.9 years, range about 40 to 85. Per sample, TCR-region reads ranged about 3.5 to 11 million by IR-seq, about 75 to 1273 by RNA-seq.

Broader study findings: Single-read clonotypes: roughly 80% of IR-seq clonotypes (roughly 3.2% of reads), more than 70% of RNA-seq clonotypes (roughly 49% of reads). The sorted CD138-negative fraction was a mixed bone marrow immune population, not purified T cells.

This clonotype was counted at least ten times. Its antigen remains unknown. Trimming removed 4 bases at V and 0 bases at J, with 14 bases between. The length of the CDR3 is 16 residues. Germline V lookup: CDR1 MNHNS, CDR2 SASEGT. From 300 to 400 ng of RNA, a library with molecular barcoded alpha/delta and beta/gamma adaptors was made. TCRdb passed the reads through MiXCR, listing each CDR3 protein once. The sample yields nearly 60,000 distinct CDR3 sequences, 10% to 15% seen once. This clonotype was sampled from a donor at least 40 years old with multiple myeloma. The sample was a population of CD138-negative cells sorted from bone marrow. The chain links TRBV6-1 to TRBJ2-3; D is undetermined. The CDR3, as DNA: TGTGCCAGCAGTGGTGGAGCGACGATTAGCACAGATACGCAGTATTTT. Translated, it gives CASSGGATISTDTQYF.